The rows below give T cell receptor beta chains drawn from one sample of a study of OX40 agonist ivuxolimab in advanced cancers. Only in-frame clones appear in the TCRdb table, and some are missing; sequencing was by immunoSEQ multiplex PCR. The table includes 130,000 or so clones, more than 85% detected once. The specimen comprised CD4+ or CD8+ T cells sorted from blood, sampled in a trial of the OX40 agonist ivuxolimab. These receptor sequences come from an adult with an advanced solid tumor such as melanoma, head and neck, liver or kidney cancer. Each CDR3 is given with its conserved first and last residue. Fields, in order: V gene, clone size, J gene, D gene, CDR3 protein, CDR3 DNA. D genes are given only for firm matches. Part of the rows lack a size; the others show once, few, many or a class for expanded clones.

>TRBV28|NA|TRBJ1-2|NA
CASSVPEIYGYTF
TGTGCCAGCAGTGTACCAGAAATCTATGGCTACACCTTC
>TRBV10-2|NA|TRBJ1-4|NA
CASRGRVEPTNEKLFF
TGCGCCAGCAGGGGGCGGGTGGAACCAACTAATGAAAAACTGTTTTTT
>TRBV5-1|once|TRBJ1-1|NA
CASSLERDEAFF
TGCGCCAGCAGCTTGGAACGGGATGAAGCTTTCTTT
>TRBV11-2|NA|TRBJ2-3|NA
CASSFSGSQRNTQYF
TGTGCCAGCAGCTTCAGCGGGTCCCAACGGAATACGCAGTATTTT
>TRBV4-1|NA|TRBJ2-4|NA
CASSPEWDTLRNIQYF
TGCGCCAGCAGCCCGGAGTGGGACACCCTGCGAAACATTCAGTACTTC
>TRBV19|NA|TRBJ1-2|NA
CASSPGGVRYTF
TGTGCCAGTAGCCCGGGGGGGGTGCGCTACACCTTC
>TRBV7-3|NA|TRBJ1-1|TRBD1
CASSVTGGNTEAFF
TGTGCCAGCAGCGTGACAGGGGGGAACACTGAAGCTTTCTTT
>TRBV5-1|NA|TRBJ1-2|NA
CASSSPRGTGYTF
TGCGCCAGCAGCTCCCCTCGAGGGACGGGCTACACCTTC
>TRBV11-3|NA|TRBJ2-2|NA
CASSPGGAGNTGELFF
TGTGCCAGCAGCCCAGGGGGGGCAGGGAACACCGGGGAGCTGTTTTTT
>TRBV5-1|NA|TRBJ1-6|NA
CASSADIFDSPLHF
TGCGCCAGCAGCGCCGACATTTTTGATTCACCCCTCCACTTT
>TRBV5-1|NA|TRBJ1-5|TRBD1
CASSLLPTGSSNQPQHF
TGCGCCAGCAGCTTGCTCCCGACAGGGAGTAGCAATCAGCCCCAGCATTTT
>TRBV5-1|NA|TRBJ1-1|NA
CASSLDRSNTEAFF
TGCGCCAGCAGCTTGGACCGCTCTAACACTGAAGCTTTCTTT
>TRBV28|NA|TRBJ1-2|TRBD1
CASSSPPQGNYGYTF
TGTGCCAGCAGTTCCCCCCCACAGGGGAACTATGGCTACACCTTC
>TRBV2|NA|TRBJ2-7|NA
CASSQRPNSYEQYF
TGTGCCAGCAGTCAAAGACCCAATTCCTACGAGCAGTACTTC
>TRBV5-1|NA|TRBJ1-4|TRBD1
CASSLGGTGMITNEKLFF
TGCGCCAGCAGCTTGGGAGGGACAGGGATGATTACTAATGAAAAACTGTTTTTT
>TRBV6-5|NA|TRBJ2-1|NA
CASSSSSASSYNEQFF
TGTGCCAGCAGTTCCTCTAGCGCTAGCTCCTACAATGAGCAGTTCTTC
>TRBV6-4|NA|TRBJ2-7|NA
CASSEFAGYEQYF
TGTGCCAGCAGTGAATTTGCGGGATACGAGCAGTACTTC